The 11 T cell receptor beta chains listed next were all sequenced from one sample in a study of shared T cell receptors in the human thymus. Assay: immunoSEQ multiplex PCR; the TCRdb copy retains only in-frame clones and omits some. The repertoire consists of some 720,000 clones, with approximately 88% occurring once and the leading ten covering approximately 0.011%. These data were also reused for a study on human thymus T cells.

Sequenced: thymocytes. The source is a boy younger than two with a congenital heart defect.

This chain uses TRBV7-9 with TRBJ2-1; TRBD2 matches 7 bases. The CDR3 runs to 15 residues. Germline CDR1 reads SEHNR; CDR2 reads FQNEAQ (reference sequence). V shed 2 bases, J shed 8 bases, and the junction held 9 bases outside the gene matches. CDR3 sequence (DNA): TGTGCCAGCAGCTTAAGCGGGGAAGGGCGTGATGAGCAGTTCTTC. Translated, it gives CASSLSGEGRDEQFF.

The gene calls are TRBV7-2 and TRBJ1-3; 7 bases are shared with TRBD1. CDR1 and CDR2 from the germline V gene are SGHTA and FQGNSA. V dropped 5 bases and J dropped 4; count of bases not matched to a gene: 5. This CDR3 region has 14 residues. CDR3 amino acids: CASSRDRAGNTIYF. The CDR3 nucleotides are TGTGCCAGCAGCCGCGACAGGGCCGGAAACACCATATATTTT.

A single count supports this clone. The chain uses TRBV5-1 and TRBJ2-7; TRBD2 matches 12 bases. Germline CDR1 reads SGHRS; CDR2 reads YFSETQ. This CDR3 contains 18 residues. J gave up 3 bases and V 0 bases, and 10 bases lay outside the gene matches. This chain's CDR3 is CASSLDGLAGTLVYEQYF. The DNA of the CDR3 is TGCGCCAGCAGCTTGGACGGACTAGCGGGAACCTTGGTCTACGAGCAGTACTTC.

The rearrangement joins TRBV4-2 to TRBJ2-1; possible D gene TRBD1, 5 bases. Per germline, CDR1 LGHNA and CDR2 YNFKEQ. The ends were cut back, 1 base at V and 6 bases at J, with 19 bases in the middle. The CDR3 length is 17 residues. CDR3 nucleotide sequence: TGTGCCAGCAGCCAAGCTAAGCAGGGTGCGTCCCCCAATGAGCAGTTCTTC. Amino acid sequence: CASSQAKQGASPNEQFF.

The rearrangement links TRBV11-3 to TRBJ2-7, with D tentatively TRBD2 (7 bases). V lost 0 bases and J 2 bases, leaving 8 bases between the germline ends. This CDR3 comprises 14 residues. CDR1 is SGHNT, CDR2 YENEEA, per germline. CDR3 region: CASSLEGGAYEQYF. The CDR3 nucleotides read TGTGCCAGCAGCTTAGAAGGGGGGGCCTACGAGCAGTACTTC.

This clone was counted a single time. V gene TRBV10-3 combines with J gene TRBJ2-1; TRBD1 aligns across 9 bases. The trim removed 6 bases at V and 2 bases at J, leaving 8 bases unmatched. Germline values: CDR1 ENHRY, CDR2 SYGVKD. The CDR3 has 16 residues. This CDR3 is CAISATGGGTYNEQFF. The CDR3 DNA reads as TGTGCCATCAGCGCTACAGGGGGCGGGACCTACAATGAGCAGTTCTTC.

This clone was detected only once. The chain combines TRBV7-9 with TRBJ1-5, with 7 bases matching TRBD1. Losses at the gene ends were 6 bases for V and 7 bases for J; bases not matched to a gene: 6. This CDR3 contains 13 residues. CDR1 and CDR2 (germline): SEHNR, FQNEAQ (reference sequence). The CDR3 sequence: CASSVEGAQPQHF. In DNA, the CDR3 is TGTGCCAGCAGTGTGGAGGGGGCCCAGCCCCAGCATTTT. Variable domain in full (rest from reference TRBV7-9 and TRBJ1-5): DTGVSQNPRHKITKRGQNVTFRCDPISEHNRLYWYRQTLGQGPEFLTYFQNEAQLEKSRLLSDRFSAERPKGSFSTLEIQRTEQGDSAMYLCASSVEGAQPQHFGDGTRLSIL.

The chain carries TRBV25-1 and TRBJ1-1; TRBD1 is a possible D gene (5 bases). The CDR3 is made up of 13 amino acids. Germline V lookup: CDR1 MGHDK, CDR2 SYGVNS. The V end was cut by 6 bases, the J end by 1 base, with 9 bases between. The CDR3 loop is CASRTVPNTEAFF. For the CDR3, the DNA is TGTGCCAGCAGGACAGTCCCGAACACTGAAGCTTTCTTT.

This chain joins TRBV30 and TRBJ1-1; 9 bases match TRBD1. Germline assignment: CDR1 GTSNPN and CDR2 SVGIG (reference sequence). This CDR3 is built from 13 residues. V shed 3 bases, J shed 1 base, and the junction held 0 bases outside the gene matches. The CDR3 nucleotides are TGTGCCTGGAGGGGACAGGGGAACACTGAAGCTTTCTTT. Protein: CAWRGQGNTEAFF.

This sequence joins TRBV5-6 and TRBJ1-2, with 9 nucleotides matching TRBD1. The length of the CDR3 is 14 residues. Germline V lookup: CDR1 SGHDT, CDR2 YYEEEE. With V trimmed by 4 bases and J by 3 bases, 4 bases remained unmatched. CDR3 sequence reads: CASSRDREDYGYTF. The CDR3 nucleotides read TGTGCCAGCAGCCGGGACAGGGAGGACTATGGCTACACCTTC.

This rearrangement joins TRBV2 to TRBJ2-7; D is perhaps TRBD2 (5 bases). The V end was cut by 8 bases, the J end by 8 bases, with 16 bases between. The germline V gene has CDR1 SNHLY and CDR2 FYNNEI. This CDR3 has 12 residues. The CDR3 DNA is TGTGCCAGCCGCCTTCCTCGGGGTAAGCAGTACTTC. Translation: CASRLPRGKQYF.